The 31 T cell receptor beta chains given below trace back to one sample, sequenced in a study of T cells in tuberculosis. Repertoires were generated with immunoSEQ multiplex PCR, while TCRdb's copy carries only in-frame clones and drops some. Of approximately 35,000 clones listed, around 96% were seen once; the top ten hold less than 7.5%. Specimen: PBMCs. The source is a donor aged 10-30 years with latent tuberculosis or without tuberculosis infection.

The chain uses TRBV19 and TRBJ2-5; a weak D match, TRBD2 (5 bases). The germline V gene has CDR1 LNHDA and CDR2 SQIVND (reference sequence). CDR3 length equals 11 residues. V was cut by 8 bases and J by 5 bases, with 9 bases left in between. In DNA, the CDR3 is TGTGCCAGTGGGAGAAGGGAGACCCAGTACTTC. This sequence encodes CASGRRETQYF.

J is TRBJ1-2 and V is TRBV20-1; D uncertain. The V end lost 6 bases, the J end lost 8 bases, and 7 bases lay between the germline ends. Germline-derived CDR1 and CDR2 are DFQATT and SNEGSKA (reference sequence). The CDR3 has 9 residues. The CDR3 protein is CSAPNGYTF. DNA of the CDR3: TGCAGTGCCCCTAACGGCTACACCTTC.

The chain uses TRBV6-5 and TRBJ2-1; 8 bases are shared with TRBD1. The J segment lost 0 bases and the V segment lost 8 bases, leaving 0 bases of the junction unmatched. The germline CDR1 and CDR2 sequences are MNHEY and SVGAGI. CDR3 length: 13 residues. The CDR3 coding sequence is TGTGCCAGCGGACAGGGCTCCTACAATGAGCAGTTCTTC. Translated, it gives CASGQGSYNEQFF.

V is TRBV2 and J is TRBJ2-1, with D possibly matching TRBD2 (5 bases). Germline lookup yields CDR1 SNHLY and CDR2 FYNNEI. Deletions cut 6 bases from V and 7 bases from J, with 22 bases between. This CDR3 is 16 amino acids long. CDR3 sequence: CASRRETSLIPNEQFF. CDR3 nucleotide sequence: TGTGCCAGCAGGAGGGAGACATCTTTGATCCCGAATGAGCAGTTCTTC.

This chain connects TRBV28 to TRBJ2-5, with TRBD2 as a possible D gene (6 bases). The germline V gene has CDR1 MDHEN and CDR2 SYDVKM. The CDR3 sequence is 15 residues long. The V end was cut by 5 bases, the J end by 4 bases, with 17 bases between. Written as DNA, the CDR3 is TGTGCCAGCAGTCCAATTTGGGCGCGGGGAGAGACCCAGTACTTC. Amino acids: CASSPIWARGETQYF.

The V and J genes are TRBV10-3 and TRBJ2-5, with 11 bases that match TRBD2. There are 17 residues in the CDR3. The V gene's germline CDR1 is ENHRY and CDR2 SYGVKD. The ends lost 0 bases at V and 5 bases at J; junction bases unmatched: 8. This chain's CDR3 is CAISESASGGLSETQYF. CDR3 bases: TGTGCCATCAGTGAGTCTGCTAGCGGGGGGCTCAGTGAGACCCAGTACTTC.

The chain couples TRBV19 to TRBJ2-7; 10 nucleotides line up with TRBD2. The CDR3 extends over 15 amino acids. Germline V gene lookup returns CDR1 LNHDA and CDR2 SQIVND (reference sequence). Trimming cost V 1 base and J 7 bases; bases outside gene matches: 7. The CDR3 DNA sequence: TGTGCCAGTAGTATAGTGGGGGCTAGCGGGAGAGAGCAGTACTTC. Residues: CASSIVGASGREQYF. Supplemented by reference TRBV19 and TRBJ2-7, the full variable domain reads DGGITQSPKYLFRKEGQNVTLSCEQNLNHDAMYWYRQDPGQGLRLIYYSQIVNDFQKGDIAEGYSVSREKKESFPLTVTSAQKNPTAFYLCASSIVGASGREQYFGPGTRLTVT.

The CDR3 is CASSSPGQNSGELFF. The CDR3 DNA follows: TGTGCCAGCAGCTCGCCGGGACAAAATTCCGGGGAGCTGTTTTTT. This chain uses TRBV11-2 with TRBJ2-2; possibly TRBD1 for D (6 bases). Trimming shortened V by 4 bases and J by 6 bases, and 15 bases separated the two germline ends. This CDR3 region has 15 residues. Germline V CDR1 and CDR2: SGHAT, FQNNGV.

A note on this clone: Its ends do not fully match the called genes, so a read error is possible. The V and J genes are TRBV5-6 and TRBJ1-1, with 8 bases fitting TRBD1. The CDR3 length is 14 residues. Germline lookup yields CDR1 SGHDT and CDR2 YYEEEE. The CDR3 DNA sequence: TGTGCCAGCAGCCAACCGGACAGGGCCCTTACTCTCCTCTTT. It yields the protein CASSQPDRALTLLF.

This rearrangement joins TRBV4-2 to TRBJ2-7, with 10 bases fitting TRBD2. Germline CDR1 and CDR2: LGHNA and YNFKEQ. The CDR3 covers 17 residues. Unmatched junction bases numbered 6, after V lost 1 base and J lost 0 bases. The CDR3 coding sequence is TGTGCCAGCAGCCAAGCCGTAGCTAGCGGGAGCTCCTACGAGCAGTACTTC. It encodes CASSQAVASGSSYEQYF.

The genes are TRBV6-6 and TRBJ1-1; D gene uncertain. This CDR3 spans 15 amino acids. Germline assignment: CDR1 MNHNY and CDR2 SVGAGI (reference sequence). The germline V and J ends were trimmed by 0 bases and 1 base, with 9 bases remaining between them. As DNA, the CDR3 is TGTGCCAGCAGTTACTCGTATGGGCAGAACACTGAAGCTTTCTTT. It is translated as CASSYSYGQNTEAFF.

The chain is built from TRBV18 and TRBJ1-1; TRBD1 aligns across 9 bases. This CDR3 is 16 amino acids long. J was trimmed by 5 bases and V by 2 bases; bases with no gene match: 9. Germline-derived CDR1 and CDR2 are KGHSH and LQKENI. In nucleotides, the CDR3 is TGTGCCAGCTCACCAAATCCCGGGACAGGGAGAACTGAAGCTTTCTTT. Translation: CASSPNPGTGRTEAFF.

This rearrangement joins TRBV19 to TRBJ1-5, with D perhaps matching TRBD1 (5 bases). Trimming shortened V by 8 bases and J by 0 bases, and 11 bases separated the two germline ends. Per the germline V gene, CDR1 is LNHDA and CDR2 is SQIVND (reference sequence). This CDR3 spans 14 amino acids. The DNA for the CDR3 is TGTGCCAGTTCAAGACAGAATAGCAATCAGCCCCAGCATTTT. It specifies CASSRQNSNQPQHF.

The V gene is TRBV5-1, the J gene TRBJ2-5, with D possibly TRBD2 on 5 matching bases. The V end was cut by 0 bases, the J end by 2 bases, with 11 bases between. Looked up from germline, CDR1 is SGHRS and CDR2 is YFSETQ. The CDR3 runs 15 residues. For the CDR3, the DNA is TGCGCCAGCAGCTTGGTTAGCGCTACTCAAGAGACCCAGTACTTC. This encodes CASSLVSATQETQYF.

The rearrangement links TRBV28 to TRBJ2-7, with 11 bases aligning to TRBD1. Looked up from germline, CDR1 is MDHEN and CDR2 is SYDVKM. The CDR3 consists of 23 residues. V trimming: 2 bases; J trimming: 3 bases; junction bases outside the gene matches: 27. CDR3 nucleotides: TGTGCCAGCAGTTTACTTGCCTTTCCTCGTCGGGACAGGGGGATTTCGGTTGTCTACGAGCAGTACTTC. This gives the protein CASSLLAFPRRDRGISVVYEQYF.

CDR3 sequence: CASSDTTRRGTYEQYF. The CDR3 DNA follows: TGTGCCAGCAGTGACACTACCCGCAGGGGAACCTACGAGCAGTACTTC. The rearrangement uses TRBV2 and TRBJ2-7; weak D call: TRBD1 (6 bases). V lost 3 bases, J lost 2 bases, and 17 bases lay in between. The germline gives CDR1 SNHLY, CDR2 FYNNEI. The CDR3 is 16 amino acids. The full variable domain, rest sourced from reference TRBV2 and TRBJ2-7, is EPEVTQTPSHQVTQMGQEVILRCVPISNHLYFYWYRQILGQKVEFLVSFYNNEISEKSEIFDDQFSVERPDGSNFTLKIRSTKLEDSAMYFCASSDTTRRGTYEQYFGPGTRLTVT.

This chain uses TRBV5-1 with TRBJ1-2, with TRBD1 matching 8 bases. V lost 5 bases to trimming and J lost 3 bases; unmatched junction nucleotides: 3. Looked up from germline, CDR1 is SGHRS and CDR2 is YFSETQ. This CDR3 is built from 13 residues. The CDR3 region is CASSTTGDYGYTF. DNA for the CDR3: TGCGCCAGCAGTACGACAGGGGACTATGGCTACACCTTC.

The J gene is TRBJ1-5, the V gene TRBV5-5, with TRBD1 identical over 12 bases. This CDR3 is built from 16 residues. Looked up from germline, CDR1 is SGHKS and CDR2 is YYEKEE (reference sequence). V gave up 4 bases and J gave up 5 bases; unmatched junction bases: 7. CDR3 bases: TGTGCCAGCAGCCCCGGGACAGGGGGCCCGGATCAGCCCCAGCATTTT. Translation: CASSPGTGGPDQPQHF.

V usage is TRBV7-2 and J usage is TRBJ2-7; D remains unclear. The CDR3 is 13 residues long. CDR1 is SGHTA, CDR2 FQGNSA, per germline. The V gene lost 3 bases and the J gene lost 4 bases, with 10 bases spanning the gap. CDR3 bases: TGTGCCAGCAGCTTCGGTGCTTTTTACGAGCAGTACTTC. It encodes CASSFGAFYEQYF.

This chain uses TRBV30 with TRBJ2-1; 11 nucleotides align to TRBD2. The CDR3 has 13 residues. Germline V CDR1 and CDR2: GTSNPN, SVGIG (reference sequence). V trimming: 4 bases; J trimming: 10 bases; junction bases outside the gene matches: 6. This CDR3 is CAWTSGGPGEQFF. The CDR3 DNA sequence: TGTGCCTGGACTAGCGGGGGGCCGGGGGAGCAGTTCTTC. Based on the CDR3 plus reference TRBV30 and TRBJ2-1, the full variable domain is SQTIHQWPATLVQPVGSPLSLECTVEGTSNPNLYWYRQAAGRGLQLLFYSVGIGQISSEVPQNLSASRPQDRQFILSSKKLLLSDSGFYLCAWTSGGPGEQFFGPGTRLTVL.

This chain uses TRBV30 with TRBJ1-2; weak D call: TRBD1 (6 bases). The CDR3 totals 13 residues. V lost 3 bases and J 5 bases, leaving 13 bases between the germline ends. From germline, CDR1 is GTSNPN and CDR2 SVGIG (reference sequence). CDR3 coding DNA: TGTGCCTGGAGCCCCAGGGGCCGGTATGGCTACACCTTC. This codes for CAWSPRGRYGYTF.

This sequence joins TRBV2 and TRBJ2-3; D may be TRBD1 (6 bases). This CDR3 is 15 amino acids long. The V end was cut by 3 bases, the J end by 0 bases, with 10 bases between. CDR1 is SNHLY, CDR2 FYNNEI, per germline. The DNA of the CDR3 is TGTGCCAGCAGTGATGGGACACCCAGCACAGATACGCAGTATTTT. Translation: CASSDGTPSTDTQYF.

This chain links TRBV10-2 with TRBJ2-3; 7 bases are shared with TRBD1. Germline V gene lookup returns CDR1 WSHSY and CDR2 SAAADI. Unmatched junction bases numbered 5, after V lost 3 bases and J lost 2 bases. This CDR3 region has 15 residues. In DNA, the CDR3 is TGCGCCAGCAGTGACGGGACAGCGCACACAGATACGCAGTATTTT. This sequence encodes CASSDGTAHTDTQYF.

The chain employs TRBV5-5 and TRBJ1-3; D gene ambiguous. The ends were cut back, 3 bases at V and 0 bases at J, with 7 bases in the middle. The CDR3 sequence is 14 residues long. CDR1 SGHKS and CDR2 YYEKEE come from the germline V gene (reference sequence). CDR3 protein: CASSSPGSGNTIYF. The DNA for the CDR3 is TGTGCCAGCAGCTCGCCGGGCTCTGGAAACACCATATATTTT.

Concerning this clone itself: The junction and the germline gene differ at one end; a read error may be behind it. The chain uses TRBV10-3 and TRBJ1-1; possibly TRBD1 for D (5 bases). The V gene's germline CDR1 is ENHRY and CDR2 SYGVKD. The CDR3 consists of 14 residues. Written as DNA, the CDR3 is TGTGCCATCAGTGAAACAGGCAGCAACAGTGAAGCTTTCTTT. Amino acid sequence: CAISETGSNSEAFF.

The chain uses TRBV10-3 and TRBJ1-2; possibly TRBD1 for D (6 bases). V was cut by 6 bases and J by 0 bases, with 11 bases left in between. Germline lookup yields CDR1 ENHRY and CDR2 SYGVKD. The CDR3 has 14 amino acids. The chain's CDR3 is CAIRDSQTNYGYTF. The CDR3 DNA reads TGTGCCATCAGGGACAGTCAGACTAACTATGGCTACACCTTC.

The chain has TRBV28 and TRBJ2-7; 12 nucleotides align to TRBD2. The CDR3 has 14 amino acids. Germline loops: CDR1 MDHEN, CDR2 SYDVKM. Trimming removed 7 bases from V and 4 bases from J; junction bases left unmatched: 5. The CDR3, as DNA: TGTGCCAGCACTAGACTAGCGGGAGTTTACGAGCAGTACTTC. Translating gives CASTRLAGVYEQYF. Supplemented by reference TRBV28 and TRBJ2-7, the full variable domain reads DVKVTQSSRYLVKRTGEKVFLECVQDMDHENMFWYRQDPGLGLRLIYFSYDVKMKEKGDIPEGYSVSREKKERFSLILESASTNQTSMYLCASTRLAGVYEQYFGPGTRLTVT.

CDR3 sequence (DNA): TGTGCCAGCAGCTTATACGGGGAAAACTCCTACAATGAGCAGTTCTTC. It encodes CASSLYGENSYNEQFF. V and J are TRBV7-3 and TRBJ2-1; D possibly corresponds to TRBD2 (5 bases). CDR3 length equals 16 residues. V was trimmed by 2 bases and J by 0 bases, leaving 11 bases between them. CDR1 SGHTA and CDR2 FQGTGA come from the germline V gene.

This chain connects TRBV9 to TRBJ2-1; 8 bases match TRBD2. J lost 12 bases, V lost 4 bases, and 15 bases had no gene match. The CDR3 length is 15 residues. Per the germline V gene, CDR1 is SGDLS and CDR2 is YYNGEE. This CDR3 reads CASSPRGSGTLGQFF. CDR3 sequence (DNA): TGTGCCAGCAGCCCCCGGGGTAGCGGGACCTTGGGGCAGTTCTTC.

The chain carries TRBV6-5 and TRBJ1-1; D is perhaps TRBD1 (5 bases). The germline V gene encodes CDR1 MNHEY and CDR2 SVGAGI. The CDR3 is made up of 12 amino acids. V shed 2 bases and J shed 7 bases, with 8 bases lying between them. The CDR3, as DNA: TGTGCCAGCAGTTACAACCAGGGTGAAGCTTTCTTT. Translated: CASSYNQGEAFF.

The V gene is TRBV5-1, the J gene TRBJ2-7, with D uncertain. Deletions cut 0 bases from V and 2 bases from J, with 12 bases between. The CDR3 has 15 residues. Germline V gene data show CDR1 as SGHRS and CDR2 as YFSETQ. CDR3 amino acids: CASSLGSTSTYEQYF. CDR3 nucleotides: TGCGCCAGCAGCTTGGGTTCGACATCGACCTACGAGCAGTACTTC.